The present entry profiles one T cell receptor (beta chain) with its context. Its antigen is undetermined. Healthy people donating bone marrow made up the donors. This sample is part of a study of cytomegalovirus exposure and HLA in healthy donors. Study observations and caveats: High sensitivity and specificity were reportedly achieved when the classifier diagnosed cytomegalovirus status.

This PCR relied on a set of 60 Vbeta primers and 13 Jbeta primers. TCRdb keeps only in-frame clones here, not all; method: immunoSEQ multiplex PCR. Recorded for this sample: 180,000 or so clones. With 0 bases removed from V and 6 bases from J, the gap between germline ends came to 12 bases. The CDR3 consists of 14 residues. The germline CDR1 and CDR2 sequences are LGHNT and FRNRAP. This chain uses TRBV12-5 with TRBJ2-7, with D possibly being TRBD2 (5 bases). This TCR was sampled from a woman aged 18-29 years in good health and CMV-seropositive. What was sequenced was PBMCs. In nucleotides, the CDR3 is TGTGCTAGTGGTTTGGTAGTGGGAGCTCCCGAGCAGTACTTC. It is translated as CASGLVVGAPEQYF.